The T cell receptor beta chain under discussion was sequenced for a study of blood T cells in healthy people across ages. Study background: Roughly one uniquely barcoded beta molecule per two T cells was captured.

Together with a sample-barcoded 5' primer, a J-beta primer mix was included in a second PCR lasting about 7 to 11 cycles. Via MiXCR, TCRdb re-called the 5' RACE reads, giving one row per CDR3 protein. The sample consists of 980,000 or so distinct CDR3 sequences, approximately 49% of them appearing once. CDR1 is MDHEN and CDR2 is SYDVKM in the germline V gene. This CDR3 contains 11 residues. V lost 11 bases to trimming and J lost 3 bases, with 8 bases between them. In its sample, this clonotype was seen once. This may stem from a read error, because a much larger clone lies one nucleotide away. Caucasian individuals from Russia who were healthy and aged about 6 to 95 acted as donors.

The V gene is TRBV28, the J gene TRBJ2-1, with D perhaps matching TRBD2 (6 bases). Sample: blood. This TCR was recovered from a man aged 30 to 45 in good health. The CDR3 loop reads CARGDYNEQFF. In nucleotides, the CDR3 is TGTGCCCGCGGGGACTACAATGAGCAGTTCTTC.